The clone carrying this T cell receptor (beta chain) showed up just a few times. What it binds is unknown. For TCRbeta, the library was prepared with unique molecular identifiers. TCRdb fed the PCR reads into MiXCR, producing one record per CDR3 protein. Of a few hundred thousand distinct CDR3 sequences in the sample, over 10% were seen once. The data stem from a study of T-cell reconstitution after alpha-beta-depleted transplantation in children. Study conclusions and caveats: One year after transplant, T-cell counts and diversity came mostly from newly produced T cells.

Germline values: CDR1 LNHDA, CDR2 SQIVND (reference sequence). V was shortened by 9 bases and J by 0 bases, with 11 bases between the two germline ends. The CDR3 spans 13 residues. Sequenced material: PBMCs, mostly from graft donor cells, taken 360 days after TCRalphabeta/CD19-depleted stem cell transplant. The TCR was taken from a male patient under 18 who had a stem cell transplant for acute myeloid leukemia, so the T cells may come from the graft donor. The rearrangement uses TRBV19 and TRBJ2-5; D is uncertain. The CDR3 nucleotides read TGTGCCAGCGGGTCCTTGTACCAAGAGACCCAGTACTTC. Translated, it gives CASGSLYQETQYF.